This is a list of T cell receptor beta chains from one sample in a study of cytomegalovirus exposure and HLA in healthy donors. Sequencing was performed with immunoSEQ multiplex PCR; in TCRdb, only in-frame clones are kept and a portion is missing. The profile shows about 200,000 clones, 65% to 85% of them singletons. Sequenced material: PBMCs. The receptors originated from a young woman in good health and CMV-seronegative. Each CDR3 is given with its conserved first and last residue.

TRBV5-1,CASSAGQGAGTEAFF
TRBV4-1,CASSLRTQGAQGSPLHF
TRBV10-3,CAISRGVSTDTQYF
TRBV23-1,CASSQSLRGWGTEAFF
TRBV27,CASSLSGTGGEQYF
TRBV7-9,CASSLVGLAGEGSREQYF
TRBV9,CASSIRRTGNYGYTF
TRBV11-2,CASSQPGGAETQYF
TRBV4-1,CASSQDLVQGYGYTF
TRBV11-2,CASSLVGGVNSNQPQHF
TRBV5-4,CASSLGLAENYEQYF
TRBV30,CAWRTGATYEQYF
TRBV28,CASSLFGTGVYEQYF
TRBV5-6,CASSLLGDYTDTQYF
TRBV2,CASSGDRTTEAFF
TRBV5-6,CASSLLLYHEQFF
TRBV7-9,CASSLGLAETTDTQYF
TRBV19,CASSIERQGSAFF
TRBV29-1,CSVAFGQGYPHEQYF
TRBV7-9,CASSLKWTSGIHEQFF
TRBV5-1,CASSDPPGLVRF
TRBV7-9,CASSYPTGEGSPLHF
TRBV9,CASSVDPGVSNQPQHF
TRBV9,CASSVAFGLEQYF
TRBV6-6,CASSPQRGGVLGEQFF
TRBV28,CASRQQTGRGLFF
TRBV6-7,CASSLETADRGHHQPQHF
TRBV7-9,CASSLTQGVKLFF
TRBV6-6,CASSDTGGSENEQFF
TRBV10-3,CAARTGSYGYTF
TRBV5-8,CASSLGTGGNEKLFF
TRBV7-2,CASSPRTRGLTEAFF
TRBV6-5,CASSYGGQANGYTF
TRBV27,CASSLLGETQYF
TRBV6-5,CASSYDRPGGTEAFF
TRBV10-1,CASSPGQGTDGYTF
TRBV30,CAWSVGYRRRDSPLHF
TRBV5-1,CASSQGLAGGQETQYF
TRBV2,CASSDGRERETQYF
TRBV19,CASTPPDSPSGNTIYF
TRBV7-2,CASSLAPVRLAGGTDTQYF
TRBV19,CASRVLAGGATGTQYF
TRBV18,CASSPNRGQGNEKLFF
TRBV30,CAKEVRKGTQYF
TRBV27,CASSPSGRRYNSPLHF
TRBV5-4,CASSRAGSSYNSPLHF
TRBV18,CASSPKAGGSYNEQFF
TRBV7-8,CASSLAPAGGNNEQFF